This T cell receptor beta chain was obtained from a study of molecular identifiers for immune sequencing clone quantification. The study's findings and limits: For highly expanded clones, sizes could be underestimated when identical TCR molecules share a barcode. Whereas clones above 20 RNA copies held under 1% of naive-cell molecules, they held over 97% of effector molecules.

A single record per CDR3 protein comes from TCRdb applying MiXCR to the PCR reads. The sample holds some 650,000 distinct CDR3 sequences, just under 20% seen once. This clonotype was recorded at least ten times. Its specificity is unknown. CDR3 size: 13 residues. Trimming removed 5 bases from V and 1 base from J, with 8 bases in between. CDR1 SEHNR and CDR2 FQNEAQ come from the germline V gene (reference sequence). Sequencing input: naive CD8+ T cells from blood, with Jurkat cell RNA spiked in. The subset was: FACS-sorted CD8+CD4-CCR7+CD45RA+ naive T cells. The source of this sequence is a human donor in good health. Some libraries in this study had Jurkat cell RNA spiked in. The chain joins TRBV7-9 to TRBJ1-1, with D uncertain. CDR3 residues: CASSLPANTEAFF. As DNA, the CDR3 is TGTGCCAGCAGCCTGCCAGCGAACACTGAAGCTTTCTTT. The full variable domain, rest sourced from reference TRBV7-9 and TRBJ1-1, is DTGVSQNPRHKITKRGQNVTFRCDPISEHNRLYWYRQTLGQGPEFLTYFQNEAQLEKSRLLSDRFSAERPKGSFSTLEIQRTEQGDSAMYLCASSLPANTEAFFGQGTRLTVV.